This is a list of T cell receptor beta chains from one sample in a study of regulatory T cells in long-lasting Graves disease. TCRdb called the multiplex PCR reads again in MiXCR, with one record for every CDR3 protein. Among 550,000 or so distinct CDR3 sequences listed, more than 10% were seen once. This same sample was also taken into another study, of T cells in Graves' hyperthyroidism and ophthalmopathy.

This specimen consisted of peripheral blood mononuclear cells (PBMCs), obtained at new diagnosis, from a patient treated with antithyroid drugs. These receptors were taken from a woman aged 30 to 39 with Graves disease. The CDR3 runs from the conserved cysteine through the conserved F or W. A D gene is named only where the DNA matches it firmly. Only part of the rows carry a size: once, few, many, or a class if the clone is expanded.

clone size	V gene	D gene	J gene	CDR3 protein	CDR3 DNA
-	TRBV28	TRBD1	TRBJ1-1	CASGSTGDTEAFF	TGTGCCAGCGGGTCGACAGGGGACACTGAAGCTTTCTTT
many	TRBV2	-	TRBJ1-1	CASSEGTEAFF	TGTGCCAGCAGTGAAGGCACTGAAGCTTTCTTT
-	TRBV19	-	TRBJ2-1	CASRLGQYNEQFF	TGTGCCAGTCGGCTTGGACAGTACAATGAGCAGTTCTTC
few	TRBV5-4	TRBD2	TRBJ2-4	CASSSVPSVAGVGKNIQYF	TGTGCCAGCAGCTCCGTACCCTCCGTAGCGGGAGTAGGCAAAAACATTCAGTACTTC
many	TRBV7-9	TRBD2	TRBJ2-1	CASSSRTSGMRYNEQFF	TGTGCCAGCAGCTCCCGGACTAGCGGGATGAGATACAATGAGCAGTTCTTC
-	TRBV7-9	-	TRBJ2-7	CASSLADPGGQYF	TGTGCCAGCAGCTTAGCGGACCCCGGGGGGCAGTACTTC
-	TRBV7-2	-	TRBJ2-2	CASSLVGWTGELFF	TGTGCCAGCAGCTTAGTGGGGTGGACCGGGGAGCTGTTTTTT
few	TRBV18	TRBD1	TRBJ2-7	CASSPWDSPSYEQYF	TGTGCCAGCTCACCATGGGACAGCCCTTCCTACGAGCAGTACTTC
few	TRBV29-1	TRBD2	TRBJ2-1	CSVVLLAGEFRSYNEQFF	TGCAGCGTTGTATTACTAGCGGGAGAGTTTCGGTCCTACAATGAGCAGTTCTTC
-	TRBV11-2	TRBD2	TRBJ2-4	CASSLWDSTSGRAKNIQYF	TGTGCCAGCAGCTTATGGGACTCGACTAGCGGGAGAGCCAAAAACATTCAGTACTTC
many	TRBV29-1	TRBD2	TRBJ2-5	CSAGSGRPGETQYF	TGCAGCGCAGGCAGCGGGAGACCCGGGGAGACCCAGTACTTC
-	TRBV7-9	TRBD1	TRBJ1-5	CASSLGRTGGGNQPQHF	TGTGCCAGCAGCTTAGGGAGGACAGGGGGCGGAAATCAGCCCCAGCATTTT
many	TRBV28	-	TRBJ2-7	CASSFSPAYEQYF	TGTGCCAGCAGTTTCTCGCCCGCCTACGAGCAGTACTTC
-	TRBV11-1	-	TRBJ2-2	CASSLGRVAGELFF	TGTGCCAGCAGCTTAGGAAGAGTCGCCGGGGAGCTGTTTTTT
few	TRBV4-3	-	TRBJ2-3	CASSQASLGEPTDTQYF	TGCGCCAGCAGCCAAGCCTCGCTAGGGGAACCCACAGATACGCAGTATTTT
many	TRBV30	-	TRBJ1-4	CAWSPSGFQEKLFF	TGTGCCTGGAGCCCGTCAGGGTTTCAAGAAAAACTGTTTTTT